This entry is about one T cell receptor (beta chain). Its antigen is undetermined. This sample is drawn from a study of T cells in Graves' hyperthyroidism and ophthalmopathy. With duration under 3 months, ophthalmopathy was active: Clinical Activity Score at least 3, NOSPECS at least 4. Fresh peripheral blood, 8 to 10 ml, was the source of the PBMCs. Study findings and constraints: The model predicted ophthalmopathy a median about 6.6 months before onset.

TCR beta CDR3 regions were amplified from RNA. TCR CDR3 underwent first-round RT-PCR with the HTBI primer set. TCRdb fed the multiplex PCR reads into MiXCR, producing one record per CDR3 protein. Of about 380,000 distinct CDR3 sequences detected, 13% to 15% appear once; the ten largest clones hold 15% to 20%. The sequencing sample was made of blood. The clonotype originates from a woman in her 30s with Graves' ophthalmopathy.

The CDR3 is CASSPAGGNYGYTF. The CDR3 DNA sequence: TGTGCCAGCAGCCCCGCCGGGGGAAACTATGGCTACACCTTC. The rearrangement joins TRBV27 to TRBJ1-2, with D possibly being TRBD1 (5 bases). Trimming shortened V by 6 bases and J by 2 bases, and 13 bases separated the two germline ends. Looked up from germline, CDR1 is MNHEY and CDR2 is SMNVEV (reference sequence). The CDR3 totals 14 residues.